The 4 T cell receptor beta chains given below trace back to one sample, sequenced in a study of Graves' ophthalmopathy and Graves' hyperthyroidism. RNA transcripts provided the template for amplifying TCR beta CDR3 regions. Scientists carried out first-round RT-PCR using HTBI primers and then a second-round multiplex PCR. MiXCR, run by TCRdb on the multiplex PCR reads, gives a single entry per CDR3 protein. The sample carries a few hundred thousand distinct CDR3 sequences, 39% recorded once. The specimen was peripheral blood or thyroid tissue (not recorded which). The receptors here all came from an adult man with Graves' hyperthyroidism.

In this sample, this clonotype turned up a few times. The V and J genes are TRBV5-1 and TRBJ1-1; D not certain. V was trimmed by 1 base and J by 0 bases, leaving 13 bases between them. Germline V gene sequence: CDR1 SGHRS, CDR2 YFSETQ. The CDR3 length is 16 residues. In DNA form, the CDR3 reads TGCGCCAGCAGCTTGTCTTCGGGCCAAATGAACACTGAAGCTTTCTTT. Amino acid sequence: CASSLSSGQMNTEAFF.

This clonotype was counted many times. J is TRBJ1-5 and V is TRBV20-1; 9 positions agree with TRBD1. The CDR3 spans 15 residues. Germline V gives CDR1 DFQATT, CDR2 SNEGSKA (reference sequence). V gave up 4 bases and J gave up 2 bases; unmatched junction bases: 6. In DNA form, the CDR3 reads TGCAGTGCTATAATACAGGGGGCCGGCAATCAGCCCCAGCATTTT. It translates to CSAIIQGAGNQPQHF.

This clonotype was recorded at least ten times. This chain connects TRBV5-1 to TRBJ1-4, with a tentative D call TRBD1 (5 bases). This CDR3 spans 14 amino acids. Germline V gene data show CDR1 as SGHRS and CDR2 as YFSETQ. Deletions cut 2 bases from V and 7 bases from J, with 12 bases between. The DNA for the CDR3 is TGCGCCAGCAGCTTAGCGGGGGAAGGTGAAAAACTGTTTTTT. This codes for CASSLAGEGEKLFF.

The sample holds many counts of this clonotype. The V call is TRBV20-1, the J call TRBJ2-5, with a tentative D call TRBD2 (5 bases). Germline V gives CDR1 DFQATT, CDR2 SNEGSKA (reference sequence). CDR3 length: 15 amino acids. V was trimmed by 3 bases and J by 1 base, leaving 15 bases between them. CDR3 region: CSASLGLPFQETQYF. The CDR3 coding sequence is TGCAGTGCTAGCCTTGGACTGCCTTTCCAAGAGACCCAGTACTTC.